The 17 T cell receptor beta chains below were found in one sample sequenced in a study of monozygotic twins with inflammatory bowel disease (dated 2019 in TCRdb). The library was generated by 5' RACE. The instrument was an Illumina HiSeq 2500. Each entry corresponds to one CDR3 protein sequence from reads that TCRdb reprocessed, and DNA is not given. This sample's records show 400,000 to 500,000 distinct CDR3 sequences. In total, the top ten clones hold approximately 2.3% of the sample. Sequencing was done on a sample of blood. Receptors were obtained from a human donor with ulcerative colitis or Crohn's disease, or a healthy co-twin of an affected twin (not recorded which).

V gene TRBV30 combines with J gene TRBJ1-5; TCRdb gives TRBD1 as the D gene, but with no DNA this cannot be confirmed. The CDR3 covers 14 residues. The germline V gene encodes CDR1 GTSNPN and CDR2 SVGIG (reference sequence). CDR3 loop: CAWSVWGGSQPQHF. Full variable domain (missing parts from reference TRBV30 and TRBJ1-5): SQTIHQWPATLVQPVGSPLSLECTVEGTSNPNLYWYRQAAGRGLQLLFYSVGIGQISSEVPQNLSASRPQDRQFILSSKKLLLSDSGFYLCAWSVWGGSQPQHFGDGTRLSIL.

The rearrangement joins TRBV5-1 to TRBJ2-7; TCRdb indicates TRBD1, and absent DNA this call remains unverified. Germline V gives CDR1 SGHRS, CDR2 YFSETQ. The CDR3 loop spans 14 amino acids. CDR3: CASSVLGQTYEQYF.

V gene TRBV19 combines with J gene TRBJ2-7; the TCRdb call, TRBD1, lacks DNA for checking. CDR3 length equals 14 residues. The germline V gene encodes CDR1 LNHDA and CDR2 SQIVND (reference sequence). The CDR3 spells CASSSRDATYEQYF.

The V and J genes are TRBV2 and TRBJ1-5; TCRdb calls TRBD1, which cannot be checked without DNA. The CDR3 is 15 amino acids. The V gene's germline CDR1 is SNHLY and CDR2 FYNNEI. The CDR3 is CASRSEQGGNQPQHF.

The chain is built from TRBV25-1 and TRBJ1-6; TCRdb proposes TRBD1, but this gene call is untestable without DNA. Per the germline V gene, CDR1 is MGHDK and CDR2 is SYGVNS. The CDR3 consists of 13 residues. CDR3 sequence reads: CASTVGGNSPLHF.

The V gene is TRBV14, the J gene TRBJ2-1. The CDR3 covers 14 residues. CDR1 is SGHDN, CDR2 FVKESK, per germline. The CDR3 here is CASSPLSSYNEQFF.

The J gene is TRBJ2-3, the V gene TRBV4-3; checking the TCRdb D call of TRBD2 is not possible without DNA. The CDR3 is made up of 17 amino acids. Germline CDR1 LGHNA, CDR2 YSLEER. The CDR3 here is CASSQDINSRRADTQYF.

The chain carries TRBV6-5 and TRBJ2-2. CDR3 size: 12 residues. Germline V gene sequence: CDR1 MNHEY, CDR2 SVGAGI. The CDR3 here is CASSPLGGELFF.

The chain has TRBV7-9 and TRBJ2-7; TCRdb outputs TRBD1, but without DNA this stays unchecked. CDR1 and CDR2 from the germline V gene are SEHNR and FQNEAQ (reference sequence). The CDR3 consists of 15 residues. CDR3 sequence reads: CASSPGQGVGNEQYF.

The chain combines TRBV4-1 with TRBJ1-1. The CDR3 is 15 amino acids. The germline V gene has CDR1 MGHRA and CDR2 YSYEKL. This CDR3 reads CASSQDRVDRTEAFF.

The chain couples TRBV7-2 to TRBJ2-7; TCRdb indicates TRBD2, and absent DNA this call remains unverified. Looked up from germline, CDR1 is SGHTA and CDR2 is FQGNSA. The CDR3 length is 14 residues. CDR3 region: CASSLRVTGSEQYF.

The chain links TRBV7-2 to TRBJ2-7; absent DNA, TCRdb's TRBD1 call cannot be checked. This CDR3 is 15 amino acids long. Per the germline V gene, CDR1 is SGHTA and CDR2 is FQGNSA. CDR3: CASSGPGQGIYEQYF. Using reference TRBV7-2 and TRBJ2-7 for the parts outside the CDR3, the full variable domain is GAGVSQSPSNKVTEKGKDVELRCDPISGHTALYWYRQSLGQGLEFLIYFQGNSAPDKSGLPSDRFSAERTGGSVSTLTIQRTQQEDSAVYLCASSGPGQGIYEQYFGPGTRLTVT.

This chain joins TRBV10-1 and TRBJ1-4. Looked up from germline, CDR1 is WNHNN and CDR2 is SYGVQD (reference sequence). The CDR3 has 13 residues. The CDR3 is CASSAVIGEKLFF.

V and J are TRBV5-1 and TRBJ2-3. This CDR3 comprises 13 residues. CDR1 and CDR2 (germline): SGHRS, YFSETQ. This CDR3 reads CASNWGGTDTQYF.

V is TRBV10-2 and J is TRBJ2-1; the D gene TCRdb calls, TRBD1, cannot be checked with no DNA. This CDR3 is 14 amino acids long. CDR1 is WSHSY, CDR2 SAAADI, per germline. The CDR3 is CASTPGGSYNEQFF.

The genes are TRBV4-1 and TRBJ2-3; TCRdb selects TRBD1, and the lack of DNA leaves this call unchecked. The CDR3 is 15 amino acids. Germline CDR1 reads MGHRA; CDR2 reads YSYEKL. CDR3 region: CASSQGDRVFDTQYF.

This CDR3 reads CASSQDHGGQGGYTF. The chain couples TRBV4-2 to TRBJ1-2; TCRdb designates TRBD1, a call that cannot be tested without DNA. The length of the CDR3 is 15 residues. Germline values: CDR1 LGHNA, CDR2 YNFKEQ.